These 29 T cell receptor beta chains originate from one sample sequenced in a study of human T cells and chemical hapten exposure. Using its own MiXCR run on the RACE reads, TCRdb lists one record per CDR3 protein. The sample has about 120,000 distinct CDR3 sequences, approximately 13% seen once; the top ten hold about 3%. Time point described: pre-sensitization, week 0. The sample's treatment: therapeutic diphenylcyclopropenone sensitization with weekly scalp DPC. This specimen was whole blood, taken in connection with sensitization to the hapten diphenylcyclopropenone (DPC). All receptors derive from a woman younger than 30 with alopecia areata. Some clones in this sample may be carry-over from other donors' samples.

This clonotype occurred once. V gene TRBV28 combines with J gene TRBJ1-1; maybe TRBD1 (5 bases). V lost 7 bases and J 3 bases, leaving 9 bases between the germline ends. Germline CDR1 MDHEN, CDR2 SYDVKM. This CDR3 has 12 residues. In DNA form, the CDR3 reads TGTGCCAGCAATTGGGGGTACACTGAAGCTTTCTTT. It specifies CASNWGYTEAFF.

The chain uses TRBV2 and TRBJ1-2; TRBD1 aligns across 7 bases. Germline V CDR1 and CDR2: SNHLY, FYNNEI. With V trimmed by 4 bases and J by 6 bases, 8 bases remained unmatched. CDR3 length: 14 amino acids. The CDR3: CASSAPGRGDGYTF. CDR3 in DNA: TGTGCCAGCAGTGCCCCCGGCAGGGGGGATGGCTACACCTTC.

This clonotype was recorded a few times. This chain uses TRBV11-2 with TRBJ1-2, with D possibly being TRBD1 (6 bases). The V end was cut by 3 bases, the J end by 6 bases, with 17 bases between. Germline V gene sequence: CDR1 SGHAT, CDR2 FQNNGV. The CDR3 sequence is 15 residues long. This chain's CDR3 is CASSFSEGGSHGYTF. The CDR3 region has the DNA TGTGCCAGCAGCTTCTCTGAGGGGGGGTCCCATGGCTACACCTTC.

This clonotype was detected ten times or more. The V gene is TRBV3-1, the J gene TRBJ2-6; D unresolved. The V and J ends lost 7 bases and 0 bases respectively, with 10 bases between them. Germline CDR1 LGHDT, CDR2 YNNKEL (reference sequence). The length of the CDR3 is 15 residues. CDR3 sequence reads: CASTPGHSGANVLTF. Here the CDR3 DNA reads TGTGCCAGCACCCCGGGCCACTCTGGGGCCAACGTCCTGACTTTC.

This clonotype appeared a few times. CDR3 loop: CASSPRQSPNTEAFF. The CDR3 nucleotides read TGCGCCAGCAGCCCTCGACAGTCCCCGAACACTGAAGCTTTCTTT. The chain carries TRBV4-3 and TRBJ1-1, with D perhaps TRBD1 (5 bases). Per germline, CDR1 LGHNA and CDR2 YSLEER. Between the trimmed V and J ends, which lost 4 bases and 1 base, there was a span of 13 bases. This CDR3 region has 15 residues.

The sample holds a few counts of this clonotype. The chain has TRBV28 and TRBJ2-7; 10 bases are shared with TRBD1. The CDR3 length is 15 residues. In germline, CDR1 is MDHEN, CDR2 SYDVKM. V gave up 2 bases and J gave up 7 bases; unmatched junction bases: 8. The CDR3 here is CASSLPGQGKREQYF. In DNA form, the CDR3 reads TGTGCCAGCAGTTTACCGGGACAGGGGAAAAGAGAGCAGTACTTC.

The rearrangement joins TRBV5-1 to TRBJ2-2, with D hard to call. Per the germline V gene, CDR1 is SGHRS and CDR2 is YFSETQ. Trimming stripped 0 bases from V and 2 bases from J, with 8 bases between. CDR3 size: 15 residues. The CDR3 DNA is TGCGCCAGCAGCTTGGGCCGGCTCAACACCGGGGAGCTGTTTTTT. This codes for CASSLGRLNTGELFF.

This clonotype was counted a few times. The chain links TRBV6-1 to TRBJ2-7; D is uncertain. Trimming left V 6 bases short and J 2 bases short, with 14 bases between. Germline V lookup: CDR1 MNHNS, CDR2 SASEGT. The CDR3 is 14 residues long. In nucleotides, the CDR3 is TGTGCCAGCAGATTACCCTGGAGCCCCTACGAGCAGTACTTC. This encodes CASRLPWSPYEQYF.

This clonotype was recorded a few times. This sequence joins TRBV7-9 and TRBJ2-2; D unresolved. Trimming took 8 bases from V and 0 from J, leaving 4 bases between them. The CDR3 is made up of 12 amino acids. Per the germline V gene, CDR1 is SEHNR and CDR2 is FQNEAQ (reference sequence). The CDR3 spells CASPANTGELFF. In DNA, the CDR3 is TGTGCCAGCCCGGCGAACACCGGGGAGCTGTTTTTT.

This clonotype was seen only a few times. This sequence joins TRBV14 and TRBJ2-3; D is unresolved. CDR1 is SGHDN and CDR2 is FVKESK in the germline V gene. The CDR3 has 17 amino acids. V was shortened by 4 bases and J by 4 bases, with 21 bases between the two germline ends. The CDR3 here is CASSPLPTKTWPDTQYF. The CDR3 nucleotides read TGTGCCAGCAGCCCACTACCGACCAAGACTTGGCCAGATACGCAGTATTTT.

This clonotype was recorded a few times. CDR3 DNA sequence: TGTGCCAGCAGTGCCACGTGGGAAACAACTAATGAAAAACTGTTTTTT. Protein product: CASSATWETTNEKLFF. The chain recombines TRBV6-9 with TRBJ1-4, with unresolved D. Trimming removed 5 bases from V and 0 bases from J, with 13 bases in between. Germline V CDR1 and CDR2: MNHGY, SVAAGI. The CDR3 is made up of 16 amino acids.

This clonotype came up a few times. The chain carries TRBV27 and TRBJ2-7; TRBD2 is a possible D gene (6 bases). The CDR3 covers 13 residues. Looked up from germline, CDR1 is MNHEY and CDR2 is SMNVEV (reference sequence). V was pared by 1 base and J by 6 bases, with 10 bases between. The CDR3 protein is CASSLFQGGEQYF. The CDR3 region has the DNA TGTGCCAGCAGTTTATTTCAGGGAGGCGAGCAGTACTTC.

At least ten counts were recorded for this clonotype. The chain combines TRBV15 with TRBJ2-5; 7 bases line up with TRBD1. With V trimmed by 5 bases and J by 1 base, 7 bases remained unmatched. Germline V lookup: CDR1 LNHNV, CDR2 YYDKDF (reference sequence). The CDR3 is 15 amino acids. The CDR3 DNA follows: TGTGCCACCAGCGAACTTTACAGGGGCCAAGAGACCCAGTACTTC. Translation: CATSELYRGQETQYF. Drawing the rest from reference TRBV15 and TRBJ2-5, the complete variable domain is DAMVIQNPRYQVTQFGKPVTLSCSQTLNHNVMYWYQQKSSQAPKLLFHYYDKDFNNEADTPDNFQSRRPNTSFCFLDIRSPGLGDTAMYLCATSELYRGQETQYFGPGTRLLVL.

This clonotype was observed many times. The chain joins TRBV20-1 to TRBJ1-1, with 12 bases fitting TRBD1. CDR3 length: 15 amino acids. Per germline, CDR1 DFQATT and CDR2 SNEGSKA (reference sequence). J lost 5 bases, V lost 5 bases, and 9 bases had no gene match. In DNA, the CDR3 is TGCAGTGCTGGAGGGGACAGGGGGCTAGTTACTGAAGCTTTCTTT. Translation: CSAGGDRGLVTEAFF.

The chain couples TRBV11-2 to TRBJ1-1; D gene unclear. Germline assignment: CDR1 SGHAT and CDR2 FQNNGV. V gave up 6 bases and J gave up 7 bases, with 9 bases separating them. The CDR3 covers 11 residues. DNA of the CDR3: TGTGCCAGCAGTCCACGTCTTGAAGCTTTCTTT. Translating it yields CASSPRLEAFF.

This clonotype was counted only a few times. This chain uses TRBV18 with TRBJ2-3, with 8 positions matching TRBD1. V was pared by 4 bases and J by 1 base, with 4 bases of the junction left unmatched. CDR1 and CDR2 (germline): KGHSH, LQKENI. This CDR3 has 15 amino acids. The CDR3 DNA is TGTGCCAGCTCACGCGACAGGGGACGCACAGATACGCAGTATTTT. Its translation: CASSRDRGRTDTQYF.

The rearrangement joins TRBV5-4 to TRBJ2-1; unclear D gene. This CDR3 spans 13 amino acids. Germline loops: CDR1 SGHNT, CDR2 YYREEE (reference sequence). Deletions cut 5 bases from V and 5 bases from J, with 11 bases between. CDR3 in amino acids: CASSPPTDNEQFF. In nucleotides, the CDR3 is TGTGCCAGCAGTCCTCCGACTGACAATGAGCAGTTCTTC.

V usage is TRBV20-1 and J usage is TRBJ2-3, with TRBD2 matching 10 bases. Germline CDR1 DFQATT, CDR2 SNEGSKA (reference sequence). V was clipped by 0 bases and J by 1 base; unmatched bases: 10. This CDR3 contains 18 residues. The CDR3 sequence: CSARDTSGGAGRTDTQYF. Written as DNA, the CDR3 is TGCAGTGCTAGAGATACCAGCGGGGGGGCCGGGCGCACAGATACGCAGTATTTT.

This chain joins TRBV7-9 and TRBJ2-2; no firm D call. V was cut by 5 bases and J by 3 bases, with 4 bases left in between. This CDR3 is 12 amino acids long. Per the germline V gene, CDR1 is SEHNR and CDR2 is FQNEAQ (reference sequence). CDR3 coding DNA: TGTGCCAGCAGCGCTTACACCGGGGAGCTGTTTTTT. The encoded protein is CASSAYTGELFF.

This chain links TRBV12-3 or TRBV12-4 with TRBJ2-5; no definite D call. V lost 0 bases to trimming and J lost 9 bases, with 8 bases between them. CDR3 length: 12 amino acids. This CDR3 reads CASSLAATPQYF. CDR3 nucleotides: TGTGCCAGCAGTTTAGCGGCCACCCCCCAGTACTTC.

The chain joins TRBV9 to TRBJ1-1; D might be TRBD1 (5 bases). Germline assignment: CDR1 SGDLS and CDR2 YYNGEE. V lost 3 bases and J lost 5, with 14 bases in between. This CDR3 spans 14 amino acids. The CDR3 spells CASSEDGQYTEAFF. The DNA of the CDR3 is TGTGCCAGCAGCGAAGACGGACAATATACTGAAGCTTTCTTT. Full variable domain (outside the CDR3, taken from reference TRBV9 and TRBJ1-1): DSGVTQTPKHLITATGQRVTLRCSPRSGDLSVYWYQQSLDQGLQFLIQYYNGEERAKGNILERFSAQQFPDLHSELNLSSLELGDSALYFCASSEDGQYTEAFFGQGTRLTVV.

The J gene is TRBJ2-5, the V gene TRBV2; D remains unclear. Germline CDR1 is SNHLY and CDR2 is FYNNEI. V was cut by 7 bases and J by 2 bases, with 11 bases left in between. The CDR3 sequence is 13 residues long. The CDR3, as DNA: TGTGCCAGCAACCTCAGGAGACAAGAGACCCAGTACTTC. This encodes CASNLRRQETQYF. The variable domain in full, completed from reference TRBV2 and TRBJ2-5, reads EPEVTQTPSHQVTQMGQEVILRCVPISNHLYFYWYRQILGQKVEFLVSFYNNEISEKSEIFDDQFSVERPDGSNFTLKIRSTKLEDSAMYFCASNLRRQETQYFGPGTRLLVL.

CDR3 loop: CASSQDLGTEDNYGYTF. In DNA, the CDR3 is TGCGCCAGCAGCCAAGATTTGGGGACAGAAGATAACTATGGCTACACCTTC. The rearrangement uses TRBV4-3 and TRBJ1-2, with TRBD1 matching 7 bases. This CDR3 contains 17 residues. Germline V lookup: CDR1 LGHNA, CDR2 YSLEER. V trimming: 0 bases; J trimming: 1 base; junction bases outside the gene matches: 8.

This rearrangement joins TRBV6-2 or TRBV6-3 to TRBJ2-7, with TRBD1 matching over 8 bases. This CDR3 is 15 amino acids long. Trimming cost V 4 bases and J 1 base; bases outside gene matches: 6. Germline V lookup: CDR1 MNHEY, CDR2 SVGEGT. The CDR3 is CASSLATGDSYEQYF. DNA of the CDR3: TGTGCCAGCAGTTTGGCGACAGGGGATTCCTACGAGCAGTACTTC.

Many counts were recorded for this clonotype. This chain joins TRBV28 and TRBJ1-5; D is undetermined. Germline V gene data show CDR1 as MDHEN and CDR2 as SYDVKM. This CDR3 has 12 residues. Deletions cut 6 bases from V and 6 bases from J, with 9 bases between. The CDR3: CASSPKIQPQHF. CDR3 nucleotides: TGTGCCAGCAGCCCGAAGATTCAGCCCCAGCATTTT.

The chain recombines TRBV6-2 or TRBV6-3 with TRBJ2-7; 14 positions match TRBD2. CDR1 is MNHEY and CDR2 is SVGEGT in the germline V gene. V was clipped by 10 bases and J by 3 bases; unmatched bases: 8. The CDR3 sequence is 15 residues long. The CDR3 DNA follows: TGTGCCACAGGGACTAGCGGGAGAAAAGACTACGAGCAGTACTTC. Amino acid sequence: CATGTSGRKDYEQYF.

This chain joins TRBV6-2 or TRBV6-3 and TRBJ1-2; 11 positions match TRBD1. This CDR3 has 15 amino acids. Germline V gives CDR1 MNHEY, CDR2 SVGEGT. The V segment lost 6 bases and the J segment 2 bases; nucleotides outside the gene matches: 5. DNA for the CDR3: TGTGCCAGCAGGCCCGGACAGGGGGCGAACTATGGCTACACCTTC. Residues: CASRPGQGANYGYTF.

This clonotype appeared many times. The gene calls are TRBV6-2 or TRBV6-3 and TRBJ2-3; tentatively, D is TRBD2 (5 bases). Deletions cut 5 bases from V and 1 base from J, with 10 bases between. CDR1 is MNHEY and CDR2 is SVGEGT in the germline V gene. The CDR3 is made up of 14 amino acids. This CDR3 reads CASSTRRGTDTQYF. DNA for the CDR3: TGTGCCAGCAGTACTAGACGGGGCACAGATACGCAGTATTTT.

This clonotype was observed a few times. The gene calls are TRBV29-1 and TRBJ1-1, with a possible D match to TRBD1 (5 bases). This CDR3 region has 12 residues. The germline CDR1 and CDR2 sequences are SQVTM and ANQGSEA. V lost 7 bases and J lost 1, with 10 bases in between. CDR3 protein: CSGGGRNTEAFF. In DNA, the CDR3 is TGCAGCGGGGGGGGACGGAACACTGAAGCTTTCTTT.